A selection of T cell receptor beta chains follows, all from one sample in a study of shared clonotypes between healthy human individuals. Libraries were prepared by immunoSEQ multiplex PCR; TCRdb keeps only in-frame clonotypes and omits some of them. The data show about 460,000 clones, 70% to 80% seen once. Sequencing used PBMCs. The receptors here all came from a woman aged 35 to 49 in good health. Some clones in this sample may be carry-over from other donors' samples. CDR3s include the opening cysteine and the closing phenylalanine or tryptophan. A D gene is named only where the DNA matches it firmly. Part of the rows lack a size; the others show once, few, many or a class for expanded clones.

TRBJ2-7	NA	TRBV7-9	TRBD1	CASSSRDRLLTEQYF	TGTGCCAGCAGCTCACGGGACAGACTTTTAACCGAGCAGTACTTC
TRBJ1-1	few	TRBV6-5	NA	CASSSFTGSTEAFF	TGTGCCAGCAGTTCCTTCACAGGGAGCACTGAAGCTTTCTTT
TRBJ2-7	many	TRBV4-1	TRBD2	CASSRLLGREDPYEQYF	TGCGCCAGCAGCCGATTATTGGGACGGGAGGACCCCTACGAGCAGTACTTC
TRBJ2-7	few	TRBV7-8	NA	CASSPRINYEQYF	TGTGCCAGCAGCCCGCGGATAAACTACGAGCAGTACTTC
TRBJ2-7	NA	TRBV27	NA	CASSPGTSGPYEQYF	TGTGCCAGCAGTCCCGGGACATCTGGACCCTACGAGCAGTACTTC
TRBJ1-2	NA	TRBV6-5	TRBD1	CASNRDRGREGYTF	TGTGCCAGCAACAGGGACAGGGGGCGGGAAGGCTACACCTTC
TRBJ2-7	NA	TRBV29-1	NA	CSVEVSANSYEQYF	TGCAGCGTTGAGGTTTCAGCCAACTCCTACGAGCAGTACTTC
TRBJ2-1	NA	TRBV19	TRBD2	CASRGGLAGGSYNEQFF	TGTGCCAGTCGCGGAGGGTTAGCGGGGGGCTCCTACAATGAGCAGTTCTTC
TRBJ2-5	NA	TRBV5-8	TRBD2	CASRREGIQETQYF	TGTGCCAGCAGGAGGGAGGGGATCCAAGAGACCCAGTACTTC
TRBJ2-5	NA	TRBV7-9	TRBD1	CASSSWGQGQETQYF	TGTGCCAGCAGCTCCTGGGGACAGGGGCAAGAGACCCAGTACTTC
TRBJ1-5	NA	TRBV18	NA	CASSPDTGRGPQHF	TGTGCCAGCTCACCCGACACGGGAAGGGGACCCCAGCATTTT
TRBJ2-3	NA	TRBV30	NA	CAWRDGSSTDTQYF	TGTGCCTGGAGAGACGGGAGTAGCACAGATACGCAGTATTTT
TRBJ1-5	NA	TRBV19	NA	CASMGGKGSGNQPQHF	TGTGCCAGTATGGGGGGGAAGGGATCGGGCAATCAGCCCCAGCATTTT
TRBJ1-2	NA	TRBV2	TRBD1	CASKTGTDNYGYTF	TGTGCCAGTAAAACCGGGACAGATAACTATGGCTACACCTTC
TRBJ1-4	NA	TRBV4-2	NA	CASSPGLGPPGSTNEKLFF	TGTGCCAGCAGCCCAGGGTTGGGACCGCCGGGATCAACTAATGAAAAACTGTTTTTT
TRBJ2-5	NA	TRBV29-1	NA	CSEKDSQETQYF	TGCAGCGAAAAGGACAGCCAAGAGACCCAGTACTTC
TRBJ1-1	NA	TRBV4-1	NA	CASSPRVRDTEAFF	TGCGCCAGCAGCCCCAGGGTGAGGGACACTGAAGCTTTCTTT
TRBJ1-5	NA	TRBV2	NA	CASSEFYGQPQHF	TGTGCCAGCAGTGAATTTTATGGACAGCCCCAGCATTTT
TRBJ2-7	once	TRBV30	NA	CAWSVARLLPYEQYF	TGTGCCTGGAGTGTAGCGCGGCTCCTGCCCTACGAGCAGTACTTC
TRBJ2-1	NA	TRBV28	NA	CASSPMDIDNEQFF	TGTGCCAGCAGTCCTATGGACATTGACAATGAGCAGTTCTTC
TRBJ2-2	NA	TRBV6-4	TRBD1	CASRQGTDTGELFF	TGTGCCAGCAGACAGGGGACAGACACCGGGGAGCTGTTTTTT
TRBJ2-3	NA	TRBV2	NA	CASSEAEGVTDTQYF	TGTGCCAGCAGTGAAGCTGAAGGCGTCACAGATACGCAGTATTTT